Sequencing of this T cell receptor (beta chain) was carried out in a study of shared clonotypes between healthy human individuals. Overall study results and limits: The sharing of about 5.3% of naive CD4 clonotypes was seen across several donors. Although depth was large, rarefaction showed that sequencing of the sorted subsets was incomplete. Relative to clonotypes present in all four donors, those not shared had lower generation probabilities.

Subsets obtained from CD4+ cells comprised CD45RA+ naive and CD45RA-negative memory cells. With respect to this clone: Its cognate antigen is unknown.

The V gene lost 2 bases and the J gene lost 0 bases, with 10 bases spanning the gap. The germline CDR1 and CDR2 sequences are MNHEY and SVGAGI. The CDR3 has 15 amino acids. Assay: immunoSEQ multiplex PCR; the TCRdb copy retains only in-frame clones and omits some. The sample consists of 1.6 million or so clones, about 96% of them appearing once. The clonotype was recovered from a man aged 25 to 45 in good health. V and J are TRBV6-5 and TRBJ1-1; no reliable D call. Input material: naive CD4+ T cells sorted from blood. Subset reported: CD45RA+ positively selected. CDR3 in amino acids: CASSYQISVNTEAFF. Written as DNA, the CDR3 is TGTGCCAGCAGTTACCAAATATCAGTGAACACTGAAGCTTTCTTT.